A selection of T cell receptor beta chains follows, all from one sample in a study of T cell repertoires in aging, cancer and after chemotherapy. TCRdb used MiXCR to reprocess the multiplex PCR reads, holding one entry per CDR3 protein. The data hold around 1,300 distinct CDR3 sequences, with around 21% observed a single time. The sample taken for sequencing was blood. The receptors here all came from a human donor with a solid tumor. CDR3s include the opening cysteine and the closing phenylalanine or tryptophan. Each record gives: D gene, J gene, V gene, clone size, CDR3 DNA, CDR3 protein. D genes are given only for firm matches. Clone size is shown for a subset of rows, as once, few, many or a class of expanded clone.

TRBD2,TRBJ2-7,TRBV20-1,-,TGCAGTGCTGGACTAGCGGGGTCTACCTACGAGCAGTACTTC,CSAGLAGSTYEQYF
-,TRBJ2-3,TRBV11-2,-,TGTGCCAGCAGCTTAGGAAACGGGCCAGATACGCAGTATTTT,CASSLGNGPDTQYF
TRBD1,TRBJ2-2,TRBV20-1,-,TGCAGTGCTAGAGACCCCCGGGACAGGTATTCGAACACCGGGGAGCTGTTTTTT,CSARDPRDRYSNTGELFF
-,TRBJ2-5,TRBV7-2,-,TGTGCCAGCACCCTGGGGGGGCTGGGAGAGACCCAGTACTTC,CASTLGGLGETQYF
TRBD2,TRBJ2-1,TRBV20-1,few,TGCAGTGCTCCTAGCGGGGGGGGCTATGAGCAGTTCTTC,CSAPSGGGYEQFF